This T cell receptor beta chain was retrieved from a study of a mutant IDH1 vaccine in newly diagnosed glioma. Assay used: immunoSEQ multiplex PCR; TCRdb lists only in-frame clones, some missing. The table has about 42,000 clones, 80% to 90% seen once; the top ten hold around 1.7%. Time point specified: week 5, during vaccination. The content of each vaccine dose was 300 ug of mutant IDH1 20-mer peptide, and topical imiquimod accompanied it. New WHO grade 3 or 4 astrocytomas that were IDH1-mutant and ATRX-lost had been found in donors. Note on this clone: As yet, its antigen is unknown.

The CDR3 sequence is 13 residues long. Trimming took off 7 bases at V and 1 base at J, with 11 bases between the two ends. Germline-derived CDR1 and CDR2 are MDHEN and SYDVKM. V gene TRBV28 combines with J gene TRBJ2-7; unclear D gene. Sequenced here: PBMCs, sampled from a glioma patient whose treatment included an IDH1 peptide vaccine. The sequence was collected from a man aged 40-55 years with glioma. The CDR3 DNA is TGTGCCAGCACAATCGGCCTTTCCTACGAGCAGTACTTC. The encoded protein is CASTIGLSYEQYF.